The TCR beta chain under discussion was sequenced for a study of blood T cell repertoires in COVID-19. Study-wide context: Samples of COVID-19 (acute and convalescent) were obtained from the United States, Italy and Spain. PBMCs, B-cell-depleted T cells, or T cells were the source of the cDNA or gDNA that made up the material.

Patients in Seattle were enrolled during active infection, then followed longitudinally. The V end lost 5 bases, the J end lost 0 bases, and 2 bases lay between the germline ends. This CDR3 contains 11 residues. The germline CDR1 and CDR2 sequences are MDHEN and SYDVKM. In the original analysis: It was from reference gene primer amplification that nucleated cell counts were estimated. The assay was immunoSEQ multiplex PCR, and TCRdb's table has in-frame clones only and misses some. V, J and clone size are those of that table, while D and trimming were read from the DNA. The sample has approximately 80,000 clones; roughly 85% are singletons.

The gene calls are TRBV28 and TRBJ2-7; D is ambiguous. The sample consisted of peripheral blood. This receptor was taken from a man between 45 and 60 years old with COVID-19, enrolled during active disease. In DNA form, the CDR3 reads TGTGCCAGCAGTCGCTCCTACGAGCAGTACTTC. This translates into CASSRSYEQYF.